A selection of T cell receptor beta chains follows, all from one sample in a study of PD-L1 blockade in urothelial cancer. Some clones are missing from TCRdb's copy, which holds only in-frame ones; the method was immunoSEQ multiplex PCR. The data show approximately 52,000 clones, around 86% seen once. This material consisted of PBMCs, taken around atezolizumab (anti-PD-L1) treatment. Every receptor here comes from a man between 65 and 85 years old with urothelial cancer. CDR3s include the opening cysteine and the closing phenylalanine or tryptophan. The D gene is left open where the match is weak. Clone size is not always given. Where it is, it says once, few, many or a class for expanded clones.

d_gene,j_gene,abundance,v_gene,CDR3aa,CDR3nt
TRBD1,TRBJ2-7,NA,TRBV10-3,CAINEGQLYEQYF,TGTGCCATCAATGAGGGACAGCTCTACGAGCAGTACTTC
TRBD1,TRBJ2-2,NA,TRBV5-1,CASSWGQGVTGELFF,TGCGCCAGCAGCTGGGGACAGGGAGTGACCGGGGAGCTGTTTTTT
TRBD1,TRBJ2-7,NA,TRBV4-1,CASSQERTGPYEQYF,TGCGCCAGCAGCCAAGAACGGACAGGGCCCTACGAGCAGTACTTC
NA,TRBJ2-7,NA,TRBV5-1,CASSLNAGASYEQYF,TGCGCCAGCAGCTTGAATGCAGGGGCCTCCTACGAGCAGTACTTC
TRBD1,TRBJ1-4,medium-sized,TRBV5-6,CASSDSMTGEDEKLFF,TGTGCCAGCAGCGATTCAATGACAGGGGAGGACGAAAAACTGTTTTTT
NA,TRBJ2-7,NA,TRBV11-2,CASSLEAGNYEQYF,TGTGCCAGCAGCTTAGAAGCAGGGAACTACGAGCAGTACTTC
TRBD1,TRBJ2-2,NA,TRBV27,CASSLFGSYRGPTGELFF,TGTGCCAGCAGTTTATTTGGGTCCTACAGGGGGCCTACCGGGGAGCTGTTTTTT
NA,TRBJ1-5,NA,TRBV18,CASSPLGGENQPQHF,TGTGCCAGCTCACCATTGGGCGGGGAGAATCAGCCCCAGCATTTT
TRBD1,TRBJ2-7,NA,TRBV11-3,CASSSGQASSYEQYF,TGTGCCAGCAGCTCAGGACAGGCCTCCTCCTACGAGCAGTACTTC
NA,TRBJ2-3,NA,TRBV6-5,CASSSGLLTDTQYF,TGTGCCAGCAGTTCCGGACTGCTCACAGATACGCAGTATTTT
NA,TRBJ1-4,once,TRBV4-1,CASSQVGQGGEKLFF,TGCGCCAGCAGCCAAGTGGGGCAGGGTGGTGAAAAACTGTTTTTT
NA,TRBJ1-1,few,TRBV29-1,CSVEYTEAFF,TGCAGCGTTGAGTATACTGAAGCTTTCTTT
NA,TRBJ2-7,once,TRBV6-5,CASKGGEAEQYF,TGTGCCAGCAAAGGGGGGGAGGCCGAGCAGTACTTC
NA,TRBJ2-1,NA,TRBV5-1,CASSLGPLVSSYNEQFF,TGCGCCAGCAGCTTGGGTCCGTTAGTGAGCTCCTACAATGAGCAGTTCTTC
NA,TRBJ2-6,NA,TRBV7-9,CASSSPRRADGANVLTF,TGTGCCAGCAGCTCACCCCGGCGGGCGGATGGGGCCAACGTCCTGACTTTC
TRBD2,TRBJ2-3,NA,TRBV6-1,CASSGTSGSPDTQYF,TGTGCCAGCAGTGGGACTAGCGGGAGCCCAGATACGCAGTATTTT
TRBD1,TRBJ2-2,NA,TRBV11-2,CASSHKLDRGGTGELFF,TGTGCCAGCAGCCACAAGCTGGACAGGGGAGGGACCGGGGAGCTGTTTTTT
NA,TRBJ2-7,NA,TRBV19,CASSTLGVPYEQYF,TGTGCCAGTAGCACGTTGGGAGTTCCCTACGAGCAGTACTTC
TRBD1,TRBJ2-1,NA,TRBV11-1,CASSLVLGTGGSNEQFF,TGTGCCAGCAGCTTAGTCTTGGGGACAGGGGGCTCAAATGAGCAGTTCTTC
TRBD1,TRBJ2-7,NA,TRBV5-6,CASSLGTGGYEQYF,TGTGCCAGCAGCTTAGGGACAGGGGGATACGAGCAGTACTTC
TRBD1,TRBJ1-2,few,TRBV28,CASRGQGQYYGYTF,TGTGCCAGCAGGGGACAGGGGCAATACTATGGCTACACCTTC
TRBD2,TRBJ2-3,NA,TRBV27,CASSPTLRGLARHRYAYF,TGTGCCAGCAGTCCGACCCTCCGAGGACTAGCGAGACACAGATACGCGTATTTT
TRBD2,TRBJ2-1,once,TRBV2,CASNSGLAYNEQFF,TGTGCCAGCAACTCGGGACTAGCTTACAATGAGCAGTTCTTC
TRBD2,TRBJ2-1,NA,TRBV9,CASSSSGTYNEQFF,TGTGCCAGCAGCTCTAGCGGGACCTACAATGAGCAGTTCTTC
TRBD1,TRBJ2-1,once,TRBV7-8,CASSLAGGQGRNEQFF,TGTGCCAGCAGCTTAGCGGGAGGACAGGGGAGAAATGAGCAGTTCTTC
TRBD2,TRBJ2-7,once,TRBV5-4,CASSSFLAAKDEQYF,TGTGCCAGCAGCTCATTTCTAGCGGCTAAGGACGAGCAGTACTTC
TRBD2,TRBJ2-7,few,TRBV6-1,CAIGTSGFLDEQYF,TGTGCCATCGGGACTAGCGGTTTCCTTGACGAGCAGTACTTC
TRBD1,TRBJ1-4,NA,TRBV29-1,CSARTGANEKLFF,TGCAGCGCGAGGACAGGGGCTAATGAAAAACTGTTTTTT
NA,TRBJ2-1,NA,TRBV2,CASGQGGHEQFF,TGTGCCAGCGGCCAGGGAGGTCATGAGCAGTTCTTC
NA,TRBJ1-4,few,TRBV6-5,CASSPRRANEKLFF,TGTGCCAGCAGTCCCCGTAGAGCTAATGAAAAACTGTTTTTT
NA,TRBJ2-7,NA,TRBV5-1,CASSVQGYEQYF,TGCGCCAGCAGCGTTCAGGGGTACGAGCAGTACTTC
TRBD2,TRBJ2-1,NA,TRBV15,CATSPPRREGEQFF,TGTGCCACCAGCCCCCCCCGGAGGGAGGGGGAGCAGTTCTTC
TRBD2,TRBJ2-7,NA,TRBV4-2,CASSQRGAGDYEQYF,TGTGCCAGCAGCCAACGGGGAGCGGGAGACTACGAGCAGTACTTC